The sequence of this T cell receptor beta chain was determined in a study of T cell responses to AZD1222 COVID-19 vaccine. Study results and caveats: Spike-specific TCR breadth and depth were elevated following two AZD1222 doses. Of spike-specific TCRs, nearly half reportedly target regions left unmutated in variants.

TCRdb's copy holds only in-frame clones and misses some; the assay was immunoSEQ multiplex PCR. The data hold approximately 190,000 clones, with roughly 92% observed a single time. The CDR3 sequence is 16 residues long. Trimming removed 3 bases at V and 6 bases at J, with 19 bases between. Germline V gene data show CDR1 as SNHLY and CDR2 as FYNNEI. A word on this clone: The antigen is undetermined.

The clonotype originates from an adult in good health. This sample comprised peripheral blood, obtained on day 0 of AZD1222 vaccination. The chain joins TRBV2 to TRBJ2-3, with a tentative D call TRBD2 (7 bases). For the CDR3, the DNA is TGTGCCAGCAGTGATACTTCGGGGGGCCCGAGGGATACGCAGTATTTT. Its protein is CASSDTSGGPRDTQYF.